This T cell receptor beta chain was observed in a study of blood T cells in healthy people across ages. Study findings and constraints: With unsorted PBMCs, a conclusive comparison of naive versus antigen-experienced cells was not possible.

A second PCR, run for about 6 to 12 cycles, used a sample-barcoded 5' primer plus a J-beta primer mix. One entry per CDR3 protein, called by TCRdb with MiXCR from the 5' RACE reads. The sample lists fewer than 1 million distinct CDR3 sequences, around 43% seen once, with about 19% in the top ten. A word on this clonotype: Antigen: not known.

The individuals who served as donors were healthy Caucasians living in Russia, aged roughly 6 to 100. Sequencing was performed on blood. This sequence was found in a man aged 55 to 70 in good health.

This CDR3 reads CASSSGIRDRLNTEAFF. The CDR3, as DNA: TGCGCCAGCAGCTCGGGTATTCGGGACAGGTTGAACACTGAAGCTTTCTTT. V gene TRBV5-1 combines with J gene TRBJ1-1; 8 nucleotides align to TRBD1. Unmatched junction bases numbered 10, after V lost 3 bases and J lost 0 bases. The CDR3 runs 17 residues. From germline, CDR1 is SGHRS and CDR2 YFSETQ. The full variable domain, its missing parts supplied by reference TRBV5-1 and TRBJ1-1, is KAGVTQTPRYLIKTRGQQVTLSCSPISGHRSVSWYQQTPGQGLQFLFEYFSETQRNKGNFPGRFSGRQFSNSRSEMNVSTLELGDSALYLCASSSGIRDRLNTEAFFGQGTRLTVV.